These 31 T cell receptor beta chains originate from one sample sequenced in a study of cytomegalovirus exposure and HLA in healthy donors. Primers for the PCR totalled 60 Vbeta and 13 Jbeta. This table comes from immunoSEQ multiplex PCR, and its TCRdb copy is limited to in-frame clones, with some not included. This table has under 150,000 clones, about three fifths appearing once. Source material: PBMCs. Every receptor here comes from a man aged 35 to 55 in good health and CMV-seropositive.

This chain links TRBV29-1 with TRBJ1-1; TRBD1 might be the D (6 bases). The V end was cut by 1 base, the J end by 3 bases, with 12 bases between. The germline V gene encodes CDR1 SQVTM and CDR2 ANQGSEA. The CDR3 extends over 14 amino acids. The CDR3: CSVEVGGGHTEAFF. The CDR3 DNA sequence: TGCAGCGTTGAAGTGGGCGGGGGGCACACTGAAGCTTTCTTT.

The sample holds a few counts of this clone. CDR3 amino acids: CASSSGFRNEQFF. The DNA of the CDR3 is TGTGCCAGCAGCTCGGGGTTTCGCAATGAGCAGTTCTTC. The genes are TRBV7-3 and TRBJ2-1, with D possibly being TRBD2 (5 bases). The germline gives CDR1 SGHTA, CDR2 FQGTGA. V gave up 4 bases and J gave up 6 bases, with 10 bases separating them. The CDR3 has 13 amino acids.

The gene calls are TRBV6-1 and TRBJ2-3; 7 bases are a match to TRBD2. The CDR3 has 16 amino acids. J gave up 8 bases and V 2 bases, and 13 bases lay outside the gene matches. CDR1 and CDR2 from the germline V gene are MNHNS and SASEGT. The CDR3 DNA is TGTGCCAGCAGTGAATATCGGGGGGTCGAGTTAGGTACGCAGTATTTT. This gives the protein CASSEYRGVELGTQYF.

As DNA, the CDR3 is TGCGCCAGCAGAATCGACAGTAGCAATCAGCCCCAGCATTTT. It encodes CASRIDSSNQPQHF. The chain links TRBV5-1 to TRBJ1-5, with D possibly matching TRBD1 (5 bases). The germline V gene encodes CDR1 SGHRS and CDR2 YFSETQ. This CDR3 is built from 14 residues. V lost 5 bases, J lost 0 bases, and 9 bases lay in between.

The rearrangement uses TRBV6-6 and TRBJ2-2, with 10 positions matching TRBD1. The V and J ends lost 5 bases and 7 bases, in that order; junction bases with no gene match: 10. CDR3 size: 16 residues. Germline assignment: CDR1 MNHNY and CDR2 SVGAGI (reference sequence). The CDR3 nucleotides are TGTGCCAGCAGTCCCCCCGGGACAGGGGCTATCGGGGAGCTGTTTTTT. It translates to CASSPPGTGAIGELFF.

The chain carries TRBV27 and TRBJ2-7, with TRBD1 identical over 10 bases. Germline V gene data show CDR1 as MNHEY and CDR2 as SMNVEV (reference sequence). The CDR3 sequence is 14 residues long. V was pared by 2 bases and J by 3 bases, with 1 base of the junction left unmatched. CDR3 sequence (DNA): TGTGCCAGCAGTTTAGGACAGGGGGTCTACGAGCAGTACTTC. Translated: CASSLGQGVYEQYF.

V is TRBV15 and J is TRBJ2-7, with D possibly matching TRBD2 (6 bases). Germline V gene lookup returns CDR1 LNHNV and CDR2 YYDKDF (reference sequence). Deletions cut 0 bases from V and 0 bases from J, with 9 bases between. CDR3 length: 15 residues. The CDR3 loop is CATSRDPGDSYEQYF. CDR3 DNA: TGTGCCACCAGCAGAGATCCGGGGGACTCCTACGAGCAGTACTTC. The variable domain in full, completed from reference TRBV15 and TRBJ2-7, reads DAMVIQNPRYQVTQFGKPVTLSCSQTLNHNVMYWYQQKSSQAPKLLFHYYDKDFNNEADTPDNFQSRRPNTSFCFLDIRSPGLGDTAMYLCATSRDPGDSYEQYFGPGTRLTVT.

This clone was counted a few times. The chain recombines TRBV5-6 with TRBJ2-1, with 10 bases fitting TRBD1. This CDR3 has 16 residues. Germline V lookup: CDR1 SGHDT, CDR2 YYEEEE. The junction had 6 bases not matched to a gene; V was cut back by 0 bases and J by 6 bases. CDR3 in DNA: TGTGCCAGCAGCTTGGGCCGGGACAGGGGAGGCAATGAGCAGTTCTTC. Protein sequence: CASSLGRDRGGNEQFF.

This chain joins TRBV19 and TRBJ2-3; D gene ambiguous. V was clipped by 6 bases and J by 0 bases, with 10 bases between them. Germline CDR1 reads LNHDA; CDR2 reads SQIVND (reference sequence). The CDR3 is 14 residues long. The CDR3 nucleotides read TGTGCCAGTAGACGAGGAGCTAGCACAGATACGCAGTATTTT. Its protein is CASRRGASTDTQYF.

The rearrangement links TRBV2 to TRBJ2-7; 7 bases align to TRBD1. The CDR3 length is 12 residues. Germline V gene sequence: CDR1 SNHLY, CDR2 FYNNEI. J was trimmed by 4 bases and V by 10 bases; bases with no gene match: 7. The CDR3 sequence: CATSGTAYEQYF. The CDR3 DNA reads TGTGCCACCTCCGGGACAGCGTACGAGCAGTACTTC.

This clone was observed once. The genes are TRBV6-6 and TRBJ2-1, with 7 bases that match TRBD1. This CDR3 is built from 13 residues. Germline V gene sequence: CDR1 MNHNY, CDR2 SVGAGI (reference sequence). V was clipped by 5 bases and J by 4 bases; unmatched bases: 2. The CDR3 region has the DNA TGTGCCAGCAGTGTGACAGGGTACAATGAGCAGTTCTTC. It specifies CASSVTGYNEQFF.

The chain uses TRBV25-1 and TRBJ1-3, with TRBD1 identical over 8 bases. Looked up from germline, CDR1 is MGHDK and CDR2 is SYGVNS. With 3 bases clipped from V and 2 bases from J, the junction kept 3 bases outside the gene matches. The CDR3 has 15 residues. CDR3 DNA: TGTGCCAGCAGTGACTCAGGGGGCACTGGAAACACCATATATTTT. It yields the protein CASSDSGGTGNTIYF.

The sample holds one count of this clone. CDR3 bases: TGCGCCAGCAGCTTGGGACAGTTGGTTTATGGCTACACCTTC. It specifies CASSLGQLVYGYTF. V and J are TRBV5-1 and TRBJ1-2, with D possibly being TRBD1 (5 bases). CDR1 and CDR2 from the germline V gene are SGHRS and YFSETQ. The CDR3 covers 14 residues. V lost 0 bases, J lost 5 bases, and 11 bases lay in between.

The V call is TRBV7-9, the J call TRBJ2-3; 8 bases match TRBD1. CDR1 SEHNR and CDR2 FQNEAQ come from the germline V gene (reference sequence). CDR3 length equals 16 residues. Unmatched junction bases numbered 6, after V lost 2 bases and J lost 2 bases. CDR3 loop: CASSLKSRGPTDTQYF. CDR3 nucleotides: TGTGCCAGCAGCTTAAAGTCCAGGGGGCCCACAGATACGCAGTATTTT.

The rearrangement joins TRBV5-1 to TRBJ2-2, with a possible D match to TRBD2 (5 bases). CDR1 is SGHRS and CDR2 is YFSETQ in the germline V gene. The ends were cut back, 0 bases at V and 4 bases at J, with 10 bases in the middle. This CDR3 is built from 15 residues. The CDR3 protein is CASSLASAGTGELFF. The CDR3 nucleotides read TGCGCCAGCAGCTTGGCCTCGGCGGGCACCGGGGAGCTGTTTTTT.

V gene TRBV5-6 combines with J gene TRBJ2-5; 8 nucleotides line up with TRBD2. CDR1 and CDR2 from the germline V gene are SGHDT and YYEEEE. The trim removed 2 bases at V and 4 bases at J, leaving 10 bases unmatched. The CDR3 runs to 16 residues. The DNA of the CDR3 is TGTGCCAGCAGCTTAGGTTCACGGGGGGGGCGAGAGACCCAGTACTTC. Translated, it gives CASSLGSRGGRETQYF.

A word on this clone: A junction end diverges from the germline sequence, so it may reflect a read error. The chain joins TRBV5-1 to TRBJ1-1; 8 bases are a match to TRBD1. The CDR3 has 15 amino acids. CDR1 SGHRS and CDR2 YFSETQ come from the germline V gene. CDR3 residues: CAGSEGQGPYGEAFF. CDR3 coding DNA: TGCGCCGGCAGCGAAGGACAGGGTCCGTACGGGGAAGCTTTCTTT.

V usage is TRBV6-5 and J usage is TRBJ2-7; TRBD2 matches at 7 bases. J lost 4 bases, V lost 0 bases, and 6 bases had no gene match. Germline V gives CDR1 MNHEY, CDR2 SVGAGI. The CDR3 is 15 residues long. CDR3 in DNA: TGTGCCAGCAGTTACTCGTCGGGGGGAATTTACGAGCAGTACTTC. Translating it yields CASSYSSGGIYEQYF.

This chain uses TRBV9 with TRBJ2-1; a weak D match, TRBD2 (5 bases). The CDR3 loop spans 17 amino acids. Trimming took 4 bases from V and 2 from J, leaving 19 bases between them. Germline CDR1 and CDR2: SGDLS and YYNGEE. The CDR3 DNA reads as TGTGCCAGCAGCCCAAACCCTCGGGATGGAGCCTACAATGAGCAGTTCTTC. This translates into CASSPNPRDGAYNEQFF.

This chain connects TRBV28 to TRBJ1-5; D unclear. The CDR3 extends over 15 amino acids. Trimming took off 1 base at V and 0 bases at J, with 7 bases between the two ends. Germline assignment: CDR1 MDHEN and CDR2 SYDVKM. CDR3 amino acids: CASSLYGNSNQPQHF. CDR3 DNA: TGTGCCAGCAGTTTATACGGTAATAGCAATCAGCCCCAGCATTTT. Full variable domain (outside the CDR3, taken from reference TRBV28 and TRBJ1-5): DVKVTQSSRYLVKRTGEKVFLECVQDMDHENMFWYRQDPGLGLRLIYFSYDVKMKEKGDIPEGYSVSREKKERFSLILESASTNQTSMYLCASSLYGNSNQPQHFGDGTRLSIL.

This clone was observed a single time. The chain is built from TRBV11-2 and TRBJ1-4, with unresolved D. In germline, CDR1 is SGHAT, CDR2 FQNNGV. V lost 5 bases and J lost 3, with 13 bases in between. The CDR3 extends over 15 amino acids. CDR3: CASSASPVANEKLFF. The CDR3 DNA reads TGTGCCAGCAGCGCGAGCCCTGTTGCTAATGAAAAACTGTTTTTT.

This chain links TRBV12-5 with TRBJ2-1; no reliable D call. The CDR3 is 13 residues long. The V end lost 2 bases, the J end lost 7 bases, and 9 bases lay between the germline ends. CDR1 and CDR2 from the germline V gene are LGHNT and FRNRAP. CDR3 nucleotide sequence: TGTGCTAGTGGTTTGCTCCCCGGTAATGAGCAGTTCTTC. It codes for CASGLLPGNEQFF.

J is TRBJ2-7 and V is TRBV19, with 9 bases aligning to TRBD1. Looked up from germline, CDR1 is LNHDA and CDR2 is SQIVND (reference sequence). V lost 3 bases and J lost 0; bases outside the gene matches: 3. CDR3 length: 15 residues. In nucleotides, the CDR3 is TGTGCCAGTAGTATGGGACAGGGAAGCTCCTACGAGCAGTACTTC. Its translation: CASSMGQGSSYEQYF.

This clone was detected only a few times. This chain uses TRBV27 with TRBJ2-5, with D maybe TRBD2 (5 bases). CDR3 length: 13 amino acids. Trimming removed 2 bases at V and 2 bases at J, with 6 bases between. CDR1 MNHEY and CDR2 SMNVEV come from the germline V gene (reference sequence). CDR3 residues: CASSLREQETQYF. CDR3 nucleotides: TGTGCCAGCAGTTTACGGGAACAAGAGACCCAGTACTTC.

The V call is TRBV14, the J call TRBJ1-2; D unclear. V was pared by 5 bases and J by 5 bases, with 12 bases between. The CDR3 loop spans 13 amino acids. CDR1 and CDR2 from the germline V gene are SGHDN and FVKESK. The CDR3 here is CASSTRRGYGYTF. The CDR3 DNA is TGTGCCAGCAGCACTCGTCGGGGTTATGGCTACACCTTC.

Written as DNA, the CDR3 is TGTGCCAGCAGCCCCTCCTACGAGCAGTACTTC. Amino acids: CASSPSYEQYF. The genes are TRBV27 and TRBJ2-5; D remains ambiguous. The tail of the sequence fits TRBJ2-7 better, so the J call may be wrong. The CDR3 contains 11 residues. Germline V gene lookup returns CDR1 MNHEY and CDR2 SMNVEV (reference sequence).

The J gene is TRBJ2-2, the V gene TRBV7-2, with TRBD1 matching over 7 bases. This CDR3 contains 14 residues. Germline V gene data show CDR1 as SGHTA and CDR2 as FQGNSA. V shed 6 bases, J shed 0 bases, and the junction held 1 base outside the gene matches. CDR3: CASRGQPNTGELFF. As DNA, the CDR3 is TGTGCCAGCAGGGGACAGCCGAACACCGGGGAGCTGTTTTTT.

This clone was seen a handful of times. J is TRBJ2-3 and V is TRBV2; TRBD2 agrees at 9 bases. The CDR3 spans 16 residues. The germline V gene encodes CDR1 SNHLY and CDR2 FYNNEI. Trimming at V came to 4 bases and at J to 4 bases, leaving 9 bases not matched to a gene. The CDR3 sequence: CASSVGAGGRADTQYF. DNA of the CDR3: TGTGCCAGCAGTGTCGGAGCGGGGGGCCGGGCAGATACGCAGTATTTT.

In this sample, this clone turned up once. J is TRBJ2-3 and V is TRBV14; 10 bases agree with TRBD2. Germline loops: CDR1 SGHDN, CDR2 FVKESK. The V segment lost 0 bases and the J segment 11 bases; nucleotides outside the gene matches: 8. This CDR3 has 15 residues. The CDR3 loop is CASSQDPLAGERQYF. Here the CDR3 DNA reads TGTGCCAGCAGCCAAGATCCCCTAGCGGGGGAAAGGCAGTATTTT.

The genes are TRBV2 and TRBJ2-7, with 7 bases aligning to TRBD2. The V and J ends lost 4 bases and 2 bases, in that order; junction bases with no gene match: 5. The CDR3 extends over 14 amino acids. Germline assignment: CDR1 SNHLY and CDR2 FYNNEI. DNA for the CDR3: TGTGCCAGCAGTGTCCTAGCGGATACCTACGAGCAGTACTTC. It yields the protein CASSVLADTYEQYF.

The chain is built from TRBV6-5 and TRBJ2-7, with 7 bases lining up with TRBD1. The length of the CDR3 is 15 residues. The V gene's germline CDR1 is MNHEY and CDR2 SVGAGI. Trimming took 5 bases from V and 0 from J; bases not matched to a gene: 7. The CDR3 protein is CASSRDSLGSYEQYF. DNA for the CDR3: TGTGCCAGCAGTCGGGACAGTTTAGGCTCCTACGAGCAGTACTTC.